This T cell receptor beta chain is from a study of CD8+ T cells in alopecia areata. Overall study results and limits: Higher clonality and more expanded CD8+ clones appeared in lesional than normal scalp.

The germline V gene encodes CDR1 SQVTM and CDR2 ANQGSEA. CDR3 length equals 14 residues. V shed 6 bases, J shed 7 bases, and the junction held 15 bases outside the gene matches. Reverse transcription of extracted RNA yielded cDNA, which provided the sequencing template. The table came from immunoSEQ multiplex PCR; TCRdb's copy has only in-frame clones and leaves some out. This sample has over 85,000 clones; around 60% occur once, and the top ten carry about 16%. Sample treatment: oral pan-JAK inhibitor, 5-10 mg twice daily. Notes on this clone: Its matching antigen is unknown.

This specimen was CD8+ T cells sorted from blood, taken at week 4, from a patient treated with tofacitinib. The chain uses TRBV29-1 and TRBJ2-7; 7 bases are a match to TRBD1. The receptor's source is a human donor with alopecia areata. The CDR3 spells CSVSAPDRLGEQYF. The CDR3 DNA is TGCAGCGTCTCGGCCCCGGACAGGCTGGGGGAGCAGTACTTC.